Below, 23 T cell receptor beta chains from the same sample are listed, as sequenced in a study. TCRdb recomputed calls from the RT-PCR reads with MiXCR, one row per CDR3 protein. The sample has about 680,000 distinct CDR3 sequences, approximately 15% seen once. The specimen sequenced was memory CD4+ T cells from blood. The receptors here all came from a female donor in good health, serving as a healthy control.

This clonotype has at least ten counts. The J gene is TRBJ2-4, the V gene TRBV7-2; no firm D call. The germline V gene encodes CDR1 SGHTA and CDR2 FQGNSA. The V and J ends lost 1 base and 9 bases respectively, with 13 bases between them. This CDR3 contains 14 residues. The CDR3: CASSLEVAEGIQYF. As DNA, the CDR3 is TGTGCCAGCAGCTTAGAGGTGGCAGAAGGCATTCAGTACTTC.

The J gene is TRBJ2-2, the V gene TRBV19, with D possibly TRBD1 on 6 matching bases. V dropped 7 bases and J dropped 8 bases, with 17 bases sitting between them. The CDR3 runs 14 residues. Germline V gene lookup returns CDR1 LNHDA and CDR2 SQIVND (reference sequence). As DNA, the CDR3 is TGTGCCAGTATCTCACAGGGTGTGAGAGGGGAGCTGTTTTTT. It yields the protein CASISQGVRGELFF.

The CDR3 reads CASRPPQSSYNEQFF. The DNA of the CDR3 is TGTGCCAGCAGACCGCCCCAGAGCTCCTACAATGAGCAGTTCTTC. This chain links TRBV27 with TRBJ2-1, with D unresolved. The CDR3 totals 15 residues. V was pared by 6 bases and J by 0 bases, with 12 bases between. The V gene's germline CDR1 is MNHEY and CDR2 SMNVEV (reference sequence).

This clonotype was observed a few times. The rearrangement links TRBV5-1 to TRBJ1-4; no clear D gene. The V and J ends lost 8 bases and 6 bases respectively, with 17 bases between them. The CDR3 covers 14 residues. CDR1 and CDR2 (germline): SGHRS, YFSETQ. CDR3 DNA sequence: TGCGCCAGTACCCTGGGAACAGCGGATGAAAAACTGTTTTTT. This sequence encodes CASTLGTADEKLFF.

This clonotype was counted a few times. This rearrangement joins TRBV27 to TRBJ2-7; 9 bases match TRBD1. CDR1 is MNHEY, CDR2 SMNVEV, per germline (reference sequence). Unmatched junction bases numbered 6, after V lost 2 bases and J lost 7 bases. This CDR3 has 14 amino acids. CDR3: CASSLNNRGLEQYF. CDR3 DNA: TGTGCCAGCAGTTTAAATAACAGGGGGCTTGAGCAGTACTTC.

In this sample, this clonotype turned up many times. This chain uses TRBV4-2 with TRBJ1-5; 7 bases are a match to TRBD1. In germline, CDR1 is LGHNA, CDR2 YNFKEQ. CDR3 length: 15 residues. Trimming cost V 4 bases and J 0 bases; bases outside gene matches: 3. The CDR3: CASSPGTVSNQPQHF. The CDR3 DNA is TGTGCCAGCAGCCCCGGGACAGTTAGCAATCAGCCCCAGCATTTT.

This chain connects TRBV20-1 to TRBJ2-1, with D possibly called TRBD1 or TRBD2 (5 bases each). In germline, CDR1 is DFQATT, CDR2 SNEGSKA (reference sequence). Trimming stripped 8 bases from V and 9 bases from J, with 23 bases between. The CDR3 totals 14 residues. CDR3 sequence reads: CSFSGTAAEVEQFF. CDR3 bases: TGCAGTTTTTCCGGGACCGCGGCCGAGGTTGAGCAGTTCTTC.

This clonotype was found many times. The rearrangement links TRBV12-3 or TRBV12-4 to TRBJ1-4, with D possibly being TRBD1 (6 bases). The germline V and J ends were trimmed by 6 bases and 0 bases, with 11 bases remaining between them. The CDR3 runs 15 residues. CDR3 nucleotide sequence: TGTGCCAGCAGACGGACAGCAGCAACTAATGAAAAACTGTTTTTT. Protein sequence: CASRRTAATNEKLFF.

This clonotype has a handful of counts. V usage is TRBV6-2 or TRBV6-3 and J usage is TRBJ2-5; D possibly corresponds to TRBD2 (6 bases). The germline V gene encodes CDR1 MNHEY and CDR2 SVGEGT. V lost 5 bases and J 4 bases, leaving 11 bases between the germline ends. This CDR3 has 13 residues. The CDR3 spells CASSATSLETQYF. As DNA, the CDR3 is TGTGCCAGCAGTGCTACTAGCCTAGAGACCCAGTACTTC.

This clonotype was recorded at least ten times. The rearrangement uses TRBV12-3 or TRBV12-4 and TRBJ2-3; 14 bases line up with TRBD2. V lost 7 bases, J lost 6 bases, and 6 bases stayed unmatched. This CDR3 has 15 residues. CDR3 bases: TGTGCCAGCACATTGGGACTAGCGGGAGCGGATACGCAGTATTTT. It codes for CASTLGLAGADTQYF.

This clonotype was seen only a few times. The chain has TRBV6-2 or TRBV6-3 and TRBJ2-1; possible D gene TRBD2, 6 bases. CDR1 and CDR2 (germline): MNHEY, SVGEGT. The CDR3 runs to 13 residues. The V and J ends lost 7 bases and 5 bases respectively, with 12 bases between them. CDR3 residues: CASTRDFHNEQFF. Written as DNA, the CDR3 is TGTGCCAGCACCCGGGACTTCCACAATGAGCAGTTCTTC.

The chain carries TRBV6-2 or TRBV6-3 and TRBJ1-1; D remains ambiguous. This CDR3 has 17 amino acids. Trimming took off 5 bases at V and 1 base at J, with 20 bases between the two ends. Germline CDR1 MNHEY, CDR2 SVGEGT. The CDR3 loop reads CASSPPLGRRSNTEAFF. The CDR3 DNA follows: TGTGCCAGCAGTCCCCCGTTAGGCAGGAGATCGAACACTGAAGCTTTCTTT.

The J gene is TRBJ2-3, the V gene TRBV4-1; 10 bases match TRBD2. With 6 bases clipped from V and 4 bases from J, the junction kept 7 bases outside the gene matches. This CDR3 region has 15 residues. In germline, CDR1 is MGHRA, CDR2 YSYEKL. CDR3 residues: CASSLLAGAADTQYF. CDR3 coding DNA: TGCGCCAGCAGTTTGCTAGCGGGAGCCGCAGATACGCAGTATTTT.

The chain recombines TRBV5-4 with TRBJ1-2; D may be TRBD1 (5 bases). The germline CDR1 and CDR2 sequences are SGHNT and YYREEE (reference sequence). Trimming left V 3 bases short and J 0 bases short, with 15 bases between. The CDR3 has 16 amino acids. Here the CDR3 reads CASSSSGGATNYGYTF. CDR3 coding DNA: TGTGCCAGCAGCTCCTCCGGAGGGGCTACTAACTATGGCTACACCTTC. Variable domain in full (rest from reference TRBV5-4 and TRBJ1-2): ETGVTQSPTHLIKTRGQQVTLRCSSQSGHNTVSWYQQALGQGPQFIFQYYREEENGRGNFPPRFSGLQFPNYSSELNVNALELDDSALYLCASSSSGGATNYGYTFGSGTRLTVV.

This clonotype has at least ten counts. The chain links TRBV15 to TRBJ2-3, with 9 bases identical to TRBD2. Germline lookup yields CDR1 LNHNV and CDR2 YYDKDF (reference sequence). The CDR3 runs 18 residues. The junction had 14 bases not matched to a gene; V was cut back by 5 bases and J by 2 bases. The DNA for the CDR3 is TGTGCCACCAGCGCGGGGCTCCAAGCGGGAGGTCCCACAGATACGCAGTATTTT. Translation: CATSAGLQAGGPTDTQYF.

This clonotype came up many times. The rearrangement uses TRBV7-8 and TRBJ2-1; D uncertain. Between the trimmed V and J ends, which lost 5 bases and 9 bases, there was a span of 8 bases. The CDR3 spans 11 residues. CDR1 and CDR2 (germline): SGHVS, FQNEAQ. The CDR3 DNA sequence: TGTGCCAGCAGCCCCGCCTTTGAGCAGTTCTTC. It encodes CASSPAFEQFF.

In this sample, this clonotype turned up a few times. The CDR3 DNA is TGTGCCAGCAGCCTACTAGCGGGAGGTGAAAACATTCAGTACTTC. Translation gives CASSLLAGGENIQYF. The V and J genes are TRBV3-1 and TRBJ2-4, with 12 nucleotides matching TRBD2. The CDR3 has 15 amino acids. Germline loops: CDR1 LGHDT, CDR2 YNNKEL (reference sequence). J gave up 5 bases and V 4 bases, and 3 bases lay outside the gene matches.

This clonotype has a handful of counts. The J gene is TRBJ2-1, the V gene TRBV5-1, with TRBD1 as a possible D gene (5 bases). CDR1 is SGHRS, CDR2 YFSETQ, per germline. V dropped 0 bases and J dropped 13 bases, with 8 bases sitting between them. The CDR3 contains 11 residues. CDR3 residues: CASSLEQAQFF. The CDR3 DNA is TGCGCCAGCAGCTTGGAACAGGCCCAGTTCTTC.

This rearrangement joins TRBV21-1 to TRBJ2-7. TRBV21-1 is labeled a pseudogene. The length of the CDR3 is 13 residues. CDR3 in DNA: TGTGCCAGCAGCCCTGGGAGCGACTACGAGCAGTACTTC. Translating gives CASSPGSDYEQYF.

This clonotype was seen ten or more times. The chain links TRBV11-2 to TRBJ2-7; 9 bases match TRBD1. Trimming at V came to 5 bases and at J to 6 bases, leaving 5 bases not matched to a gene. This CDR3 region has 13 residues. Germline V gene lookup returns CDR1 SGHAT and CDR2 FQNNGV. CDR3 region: CASSPGQGTEQYF. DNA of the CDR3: TGTGCCAGCAGCCCGGGACAGGGTACCGAGCAGTACTTC.

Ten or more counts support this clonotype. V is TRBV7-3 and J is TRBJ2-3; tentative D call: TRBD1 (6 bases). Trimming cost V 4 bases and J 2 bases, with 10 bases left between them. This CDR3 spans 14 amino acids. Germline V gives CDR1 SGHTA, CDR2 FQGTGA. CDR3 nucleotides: TGTGCCAGCAGCTCCCGACAGGTCACAGATACGCAGTATTTT. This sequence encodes CASSSRQVTDTQYF.

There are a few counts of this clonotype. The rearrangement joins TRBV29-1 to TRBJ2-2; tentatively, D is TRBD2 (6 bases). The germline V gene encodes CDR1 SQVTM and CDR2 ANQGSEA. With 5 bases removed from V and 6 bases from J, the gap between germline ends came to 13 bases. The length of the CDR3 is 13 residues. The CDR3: CSVRVAAAGELFF. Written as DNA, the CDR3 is TGCAGCGTTAGAGTAGCGGCGGCCGGGGAGCTGTTTTTT.

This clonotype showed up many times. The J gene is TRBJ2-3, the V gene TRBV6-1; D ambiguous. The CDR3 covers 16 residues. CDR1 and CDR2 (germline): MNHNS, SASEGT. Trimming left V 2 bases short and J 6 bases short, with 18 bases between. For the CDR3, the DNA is TGTGCCAGCAGTGAAAGGGCGAGACAAGGTGCGGATACGCAGTATTTT. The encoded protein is CASSERARQGADTQYF.